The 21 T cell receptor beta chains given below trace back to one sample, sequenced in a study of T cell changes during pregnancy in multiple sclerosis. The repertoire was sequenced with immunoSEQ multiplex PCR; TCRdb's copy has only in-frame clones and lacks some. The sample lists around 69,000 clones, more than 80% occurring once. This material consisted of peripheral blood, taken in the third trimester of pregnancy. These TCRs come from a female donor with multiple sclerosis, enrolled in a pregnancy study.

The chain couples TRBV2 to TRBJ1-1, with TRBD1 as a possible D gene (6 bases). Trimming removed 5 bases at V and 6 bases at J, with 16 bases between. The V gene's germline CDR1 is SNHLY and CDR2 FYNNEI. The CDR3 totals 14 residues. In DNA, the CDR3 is TGTGCCAGCAGTAACTACAGGGTTAGCCCTGAAGCTTTCTTT. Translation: CASSNYRVSPEAFF. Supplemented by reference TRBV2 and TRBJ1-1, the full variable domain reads EPEVTQTPSHQVTQMGQEVILRCVPISNHLYFYWYRQILGQKVEFLVSFYNNEISEKSEIFDDQFSVERPDGSNFTLKIRSTKLEDSAMYFCASSNYRVSPEAFFGQGTRLTVV.

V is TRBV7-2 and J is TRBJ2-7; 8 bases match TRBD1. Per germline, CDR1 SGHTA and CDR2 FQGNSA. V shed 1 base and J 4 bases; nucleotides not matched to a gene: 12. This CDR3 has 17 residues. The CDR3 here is CASSLGVWAQGAYEQYF. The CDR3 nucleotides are TGTGCCAGCAGCTTAGGAGTGTGGGCGCAGGGGGCTTACGAGCAGTACTTC.

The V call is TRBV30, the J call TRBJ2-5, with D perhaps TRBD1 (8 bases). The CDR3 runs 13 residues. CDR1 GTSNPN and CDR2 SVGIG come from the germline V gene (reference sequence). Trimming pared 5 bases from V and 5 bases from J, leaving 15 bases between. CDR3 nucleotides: TGTGCCTGGGCAACAGGGGGGGGTGAGACCCAGTACTTC. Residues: CAWATGGGETQYF.

The CDR3 nucleotides are TGTGCCAGCAGTTTCCGACAGCCAGAAACTAATGAAAAACTGTTTTTT. Residues: CASSFRQPETNEKLFF. The V call is TRBV27, the J call TRBJ1-4; D perhaps matches TRBD1 (5 bases). CDR3 length: 16 residues. The V gene lost 3 bases and the J gene lost 1 base, with 12 bases spanning the gap. In germline, CDR1 is MNHEY, CDR2 SMNVEV (reference sequence).

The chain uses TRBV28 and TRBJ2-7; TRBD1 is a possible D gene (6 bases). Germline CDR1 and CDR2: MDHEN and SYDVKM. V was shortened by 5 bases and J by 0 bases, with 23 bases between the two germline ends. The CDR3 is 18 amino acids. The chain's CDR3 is CASSTTGRAGALSYEQYF. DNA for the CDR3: TGTGCCAGCAGTACCACCGGGCGGGCAGGGGCCCTCTCCTACGAGCAGTACTTC.

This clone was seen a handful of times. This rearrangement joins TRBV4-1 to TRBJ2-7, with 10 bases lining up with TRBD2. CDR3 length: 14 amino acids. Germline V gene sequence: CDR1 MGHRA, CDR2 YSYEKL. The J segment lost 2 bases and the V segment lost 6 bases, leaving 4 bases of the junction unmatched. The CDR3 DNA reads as TGCGCCAGCAGACCTACTAGCGGGACCTACGAGCAGTACTTC. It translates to CASRPTSGTYEQYF.

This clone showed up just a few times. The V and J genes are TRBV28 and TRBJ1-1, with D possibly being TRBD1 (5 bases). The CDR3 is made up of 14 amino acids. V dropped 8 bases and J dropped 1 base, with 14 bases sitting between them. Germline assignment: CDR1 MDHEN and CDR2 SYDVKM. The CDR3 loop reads CASQFGDRNTEAFF. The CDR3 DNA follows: TGTGCCAGCCAGTTCGGCGACAGGAACACTGAAGCTTTCTTT.

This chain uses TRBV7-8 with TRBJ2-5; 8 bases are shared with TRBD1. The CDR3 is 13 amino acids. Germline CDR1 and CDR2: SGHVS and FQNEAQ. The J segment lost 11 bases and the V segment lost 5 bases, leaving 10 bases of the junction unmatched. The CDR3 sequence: CASSTRTGWEQYF. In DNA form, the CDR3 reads TGTGCCAGCAGCACGCGGACAGGGTGGGAGCAGTACTTC.

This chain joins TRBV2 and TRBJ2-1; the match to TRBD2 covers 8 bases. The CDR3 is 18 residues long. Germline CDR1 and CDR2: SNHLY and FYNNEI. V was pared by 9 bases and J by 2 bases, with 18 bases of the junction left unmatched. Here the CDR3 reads CASGTGTSVNGPYNEQFF. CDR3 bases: TGTGCCAGTGGAACCGGGACTAGTGTTAATGGCCCCTACAATGAGCAGTTCTTC.

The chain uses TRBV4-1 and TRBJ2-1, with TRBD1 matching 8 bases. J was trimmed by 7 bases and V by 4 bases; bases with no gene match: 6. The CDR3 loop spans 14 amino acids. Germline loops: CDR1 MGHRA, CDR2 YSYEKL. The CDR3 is CASSPDRAGNEQFF. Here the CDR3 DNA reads TGCGCCAGCAGCCCGGACAGGGCTGGAAATGAGCAGTTCTTC.

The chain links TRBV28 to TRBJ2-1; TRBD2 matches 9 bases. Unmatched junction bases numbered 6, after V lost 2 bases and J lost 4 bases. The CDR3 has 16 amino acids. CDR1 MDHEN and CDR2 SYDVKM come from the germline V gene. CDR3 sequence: CASSLLSAGGYNEQFF. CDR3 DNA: TGTGCCAGCAGTTTACTTAGCGCGGGAGGGTACAATGAGCAGTTCTTC.

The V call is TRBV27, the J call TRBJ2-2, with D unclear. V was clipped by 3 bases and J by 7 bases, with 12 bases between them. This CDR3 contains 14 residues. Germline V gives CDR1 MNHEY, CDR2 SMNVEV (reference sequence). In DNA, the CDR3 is TGTGCCAGCAGTTTGGTTGCTCCCGGCGGGGAGCTGTTTTTT. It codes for CASSLVAPGGELFF.

The CDR3 bases are TGTGCCAGCAGCTTCGGTGTAGGGGATGGCGGCTACACCTTC. Its protein is CASSFGVGDGGYTF. The chain recombines TRBV5-6 with TRBJ1-2, with a possible D match to TRBD1 (5 bases). Deletions cut 2 bases from V and 8 bases from J, with 16 bases between. The germline V gene encodes CDR1 SGHDT and CDR2 YYEEEE. The CDR3 has 14 residues.

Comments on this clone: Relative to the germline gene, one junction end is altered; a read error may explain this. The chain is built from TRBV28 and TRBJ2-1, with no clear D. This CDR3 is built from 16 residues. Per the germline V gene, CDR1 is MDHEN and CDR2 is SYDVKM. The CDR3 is CASSLSWADMVSGPIF. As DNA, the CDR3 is TGTGCCAGCAGTTTAAGTTGGGCAGATATGGTTTCTGGGCCCATCTTC.

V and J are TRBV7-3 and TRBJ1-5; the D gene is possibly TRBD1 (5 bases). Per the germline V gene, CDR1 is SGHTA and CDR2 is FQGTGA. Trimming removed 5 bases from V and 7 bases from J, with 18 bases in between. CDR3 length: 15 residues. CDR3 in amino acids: CASSRTGGNGQPQHF. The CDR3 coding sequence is TGTGCCAGCAGCCGCACGGGGGGGAATGGACAGCCCCAGCATTTT.

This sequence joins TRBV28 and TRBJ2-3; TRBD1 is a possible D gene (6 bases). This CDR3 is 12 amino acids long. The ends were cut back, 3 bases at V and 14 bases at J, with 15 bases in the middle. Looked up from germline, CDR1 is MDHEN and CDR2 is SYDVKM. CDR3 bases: TGTGCCAGCAGTTTCCCGGGACAACGACCGTATTTT. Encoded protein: CASSFPGQRPYF.

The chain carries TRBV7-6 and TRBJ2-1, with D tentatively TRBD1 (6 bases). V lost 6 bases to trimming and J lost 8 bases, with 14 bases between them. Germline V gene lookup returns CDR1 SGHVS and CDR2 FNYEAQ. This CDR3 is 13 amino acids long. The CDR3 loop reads CASRSTGRDEQFF. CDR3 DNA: TGTGCCAGCAGATCGACAGGACGGGATGAGCAGTTCTTC.

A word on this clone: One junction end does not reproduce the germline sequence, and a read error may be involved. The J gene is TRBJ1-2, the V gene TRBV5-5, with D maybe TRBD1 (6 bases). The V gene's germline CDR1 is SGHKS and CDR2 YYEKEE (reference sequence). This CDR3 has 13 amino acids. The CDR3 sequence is CASSLEWTVPPYF. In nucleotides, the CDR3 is TGTGCCAGCAGCTTGGAATGGACAGTCCCACCCTACTTC.

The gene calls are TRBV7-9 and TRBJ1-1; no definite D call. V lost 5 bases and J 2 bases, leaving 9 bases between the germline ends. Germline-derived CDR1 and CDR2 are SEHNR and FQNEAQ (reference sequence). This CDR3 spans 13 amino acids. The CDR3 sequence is CASSSRVNTEAFF. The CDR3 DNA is TGTGCCAGCAGCAGCCGGGTAAACACTGAAGCTTTCTTT.

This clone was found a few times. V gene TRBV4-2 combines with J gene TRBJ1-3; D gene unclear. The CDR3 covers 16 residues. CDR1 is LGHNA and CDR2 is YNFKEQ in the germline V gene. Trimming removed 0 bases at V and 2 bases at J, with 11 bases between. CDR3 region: CASSQEVRGAGNTIYF. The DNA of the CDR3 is TGTGCCAGCAGCCAAGAAGTCCGGGGAGCTGGAAACACCATATATTTT.

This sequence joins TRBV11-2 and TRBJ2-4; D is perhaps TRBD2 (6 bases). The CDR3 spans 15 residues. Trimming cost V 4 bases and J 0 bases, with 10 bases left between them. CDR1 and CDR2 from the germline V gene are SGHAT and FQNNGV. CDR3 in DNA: TGTGCCAGCAGCTGGGGGGATCTAGCCAAAAACATTCAGTACTTC. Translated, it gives CASSWGDLAKNIQYF.